Listed below are T cell receptor beta chains from one sample, sequenced in a study of OX40 agonist ivuxolimab in advanced cancers. Clones were read by immunoSEQ multiplex PCR, and TCRdb kept only the in-frame ones, dropping some. The data hold about 48,000 clones, with about 79% observed a single time. Sequencing was performed on CD4+ or CD8+ T cells sorted from blood, taken in a trial of the OX40 agonist ivuxolimab. Receptors originate from an adult with an advanced solid tumor such as melanoma, head and neck, liver or kidney cancer. Both conserved end residues are trimmed from each CDR3. The D gene is left open where the match is weak. Some rows mark clone size as missing; the rest say once, few, many or name a class of expanded clone.

size: NA
V: TRBV5-8
D: NA
CDR3: ASSPYLNSGANVLT

size: NA
V: TRBV30
D: NA
CDR3: AWSVGHGGNSPLH

size: NA
V: TRBV5-1
D: NA
CDR3: ASSTGLSYEQY

size: NA
V: TRBV4-2
D: TRBD2
CDR3: ASSPSRTSGGDEQF

size: NA
V: TRBV10-3
D: NA
CDR3: AISERGQPQH

size: NA
V: TRBV11-2
D: NA
CDR3: ASSLPTRGANTGELF

size: NA
V: TRBV4-3
D: NA
CDR3: ASSQGQAGETQY

size: NA
V: TRBV5-1
D: NA
CDR3: ASSPGGMDTEAF

size: NA
V: TRBV4-1
D: TRBD1
CDR3: ASRPWDRGPQETQY

size: NA
V: TRBV5-1
D: NA
CDR3: ASSLEAGIDEQF

size: NA
V: TRBV4-2
D: NA
CDR3: ASSQVGAEHYGYT

size: NA
V: TRBV5-4
D: NA
CDR3: ASSDPTGNTGELF

size: NA
V: TRBV2
D: NA
CDR3: ASSEVQGGTGELF

size: NA
V: TRBV27
D: TRBD2
CDR3: ASSSPRLAGGNQETQY

size: NA
V: TRBV5-8
D: NA
CDR3: ASSLAWGGAF

size: few
V: TRBV19
D: NA
CDR3: ATNSDDNSPLH

size: NA
V: TRBV7-2
D: TRBD1
CDR3: ASSRDRASSYEQY

size: NA
V: TRBV7-9
D: TRBD2
CDR3: ASSPSGTSSYNEQF

size: NA
V: TRBV10-2
D: NA
CDR3: ASSAGFRGTDTQY

size: NA
V: TRBV18
D: TRBD2
CDR3: ASSPGGSSYEQY

size: NA
V: TRBV19
D: NA
CDR3: ASSIGRVDSYNEQF

size: NA
V: TRBV5-1
D: NA
CDR3: ASSSPDTDLYTDTQY

size: once
V: TRBV6-1
D: NA
CDR3: ASRAPSLETQY